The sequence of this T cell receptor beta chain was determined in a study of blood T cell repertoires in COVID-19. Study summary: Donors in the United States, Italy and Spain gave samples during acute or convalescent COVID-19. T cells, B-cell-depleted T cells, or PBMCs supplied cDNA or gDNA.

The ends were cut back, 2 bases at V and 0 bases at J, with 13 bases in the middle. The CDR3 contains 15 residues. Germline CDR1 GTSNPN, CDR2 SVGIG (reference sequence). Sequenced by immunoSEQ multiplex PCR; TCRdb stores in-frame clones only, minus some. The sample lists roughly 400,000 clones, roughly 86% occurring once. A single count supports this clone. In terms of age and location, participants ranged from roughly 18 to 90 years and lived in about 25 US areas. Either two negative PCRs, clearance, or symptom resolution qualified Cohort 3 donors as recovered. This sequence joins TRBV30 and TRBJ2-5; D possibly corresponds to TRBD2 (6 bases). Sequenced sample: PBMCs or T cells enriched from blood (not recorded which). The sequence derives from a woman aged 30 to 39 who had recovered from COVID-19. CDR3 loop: CAWSSGSGNQETQYF. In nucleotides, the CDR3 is TGTGCCTGGAGTTCGGGTAGCGGAAACCAAGAGACCCAGTACTTC. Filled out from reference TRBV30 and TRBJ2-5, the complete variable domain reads SQTIHQWPATLVQPVGSPLSLECTVEGTSNPNLYWYRQAAGRGLQLLFYSVGIGQISSEVPQNLSASRPQDRQFILSSKKLLLSDSGFYLCAWSSGSGNQETQYFGPGTRLLVL.